This entry lists 24 T cell receptor beta chains sequenced from one sample in a study of T cells after yellow fever vaccination. MiXCR was run by TCRdb on the 5' RACE reads, yielding one entry per CDR3 protein. This table holds tens of thousands of distinct CDR3 sequences, approximately 6.5% found once. The material sequenced was PBMCs, either bulk or a sorted T-cell subset (CD4+, CD8+, memory, or dextramer-sorted; not recorded which), taken on the day of the yellow fever booster vaccination. The receptors stem from a man aged 30 to 39 who received the YFV17D yellow fever vaccine.

In this sample, this clonotype turned up many times. This rearrangement joins TRBV5-5 to TRBJ2-1; D is ambiguous. The CDR3 sequence is 10 residues long. The ends were cut back, 2 bases at V and 9 bases at J, with 3 bases in the middle. Germline V gives CDR1 SGHKS, CDR2 YYEKEE (reference sequence). The DNA of the CDR3 is TGTGCCAGCAGCTTCGCTGAGCAGTTCTTC. It codes for CASSFAEQFF.

This chain's CDR3 is CASSLKTTGIGPNEQYF. CDR3 DNA sequence: TGTGCCAGCAGCCTTAAAACGACAGGGATTGGGCCAAACGAGCAGTACTTC. The chain carries TRBV7-2 and TRBJ2-7; 7 bases are a match to TRBD1. From germline, CDR1 is SGHTA and CDR2 FQGNSA. J was trimmed by 5 bases and V by 5 bases; bases with no gene match: 18. The CDR3 is 17 amino acids.

This clonotype was detected a few times. The chain uses TRBV28 and TRBJ1-2; 7 positions match TRBD1. The CDR3 sequence is 13 residues long. Germline V lookup: CDR1 MDHEN, CDR2 SYDVKM. V gave up 4 bases and J gave up 6 bases; unmatched junction bases: 5. The chain's CDR3 is CASSSGTDNGYTF. The CDR3 nucleotides read TGTGCCAGCAGTTCCGGGACAGATAATGGCTACACCTTC.

The chain is built from TRBV18 and TRBJ2-7; TRBD1 matches at 10 bases. Losses at the gene ends were 2 bases for V and 2 bases for J; bases not matched to a gene: 15. CDR3 length: 19 residues. Germline V CDR1 and CDR2: KGHSH, LQKENI. The CDR3 DNA sequence: TGTGCCAGCTCACCAGTAATTGGCGGGACAGGGGTTTTTACCTACGAGCAGTACTTC. Translating gives CASSPVIGGTGVFTYEQYF. The full variable domain, in which reference TRBV18 and TRBJ2-7 provide the parts outside the CDR3, is NAGVMQNPRHLVRRRGQEARLRCSPMKGHSHVYWYRQLPEEGLKFMVYLQKENIIDESGMPKERFSAEFPKEGPSILRIQQVVRGDSAAYFCASSPVIGGTGVFTYEQYFGPGTRLTVT.

This clonotype was observed at least ten times. This chain's CDR3 is CASSNLAGVGETQYF. For the CDR3, the DNA is TGTGCCAGCAGCAATCTAGCGGGAGTTGGGGAGACCCAGTACTTC. J is TRBJ2-5 and V is TRBV7-2; 10 bases agree with TRBD2. Germline-derived CDR1 and CDR2 are SGHTA and FQGNSA. Unmatched junction bases numbered 8, after V lost 5 bases and J lost 5 bases. The CDR3 spans 15 residues.

The V gene is TRBV24-1, the J gene TRBJ2-7; weak D call: TRBD2 (5 bases). The CDR3 has 15 residues. The V gene's germline CDR1 is KGHDR and CDR2 SFDVKD. The germline V and J ends were trimmed by 0 bases and 0 bases, with 8 bases remaining between them. The CDR3 region is CATSDLVGGSYEQYF. The CDR3 DNA follows: TGTGCCACCAGTGATTTGGTAGGAGGCTCCTACGAGCAGTACTTC.

This clonotype was seen a handful of times. The chain uses TRBV5-1 and TRBJ1-1; no reliable D call. Germline loops: CDR1 SGHRS, CDR2 YFSETQ. The V and J ends lost 4 bases and 4 bases respectively, with 17 bases between them. The CDR3 sequence is 15 residues long. CDR3 sequence: CASSPRQDPGTEAFF. CDR3 sequence (DNA): TGCGCCAGCAGCCCTAGACAAGACCCAGGCACTGAAGCTTTCTTT.

This clonotype was found many times. The gene calls are TRBV7-3 and TRBJ2-3; TRBD2 aligns across 8 bases. Per the germline V gene, CDR1 is SGHTA and CDR2 is FQGTGA. The ends lost 2 bases at V and 3 bases at J; junction bases unmatched: 7. This CDR3 contains 16 residues. In DNA, the CDR3 is TGTGCCAGCAGCTTAGGTGCGGGAGGTGCGACAGATACGCAGTATTTT. The encoded protein is CASSLGAGGATDTQYF.

In its sample, this clonotype was seen many times. The chain joins TRBV23-1 to TRBJ2-4, with D unclear. TRBV23-1 is designated an ORF whose function remains uncertain. The CDR3 has 13 residues. Deletions cut 0 bases from V and 8 bases from J, with 8 bases between. In DNA form, the CDR3 reads TGCGCCAGCAGTCAATCACTAAGGGACATTCAGTACTTC. Its translation: CASSQSLRDIQYF.

This chain joins TRBV5-6 and TRBJ1-2; D perhaps matches TRBD1 (5 bases). The CDR3 is made up of 14 amino acids. Germline assignment: CDR1 SGHDT and CDR2 YYEEEE. The V end lost 1 base, the J end lost 8 bases, and 15 bases lay between the germline ends. Written as DNA, the CDR3 is TGTGCCAGCAGCTTGAACCTGGGGCCTGGCGGCTACACCTTC. Its protein product is CASSLNLGPGGYTF.

Concerning this clonotype: This may be a read error: a much more frequent sequence differs by one nucleotide. The V gene is TRBV20-1, the J gene TRBJ2-1, with 12 bases fitting TRBD2. CDR1 DFQATT and CDR2 SNEGSKA come from the germline V gene (reference sequence). The CDR3 has 15 amino acids. This chain's CDR3 is CCASRLAGAYNEQFF. The CDR3, as DNA: TGCTGTGCTAGTAGACTAGCGGGAGCCTACAATGAGCAGTTCTTC.

This clonotype was found many times. CDR3 DNA sequence: TGTGCCAGCAGTTTAACTAGCGGGAGCTACGAGCAGTACTTC. Protein product: CASSLTSGSYEQYF. This chain connects TRBV2 to TRBJ2-7, with 11 positions matching TRBD2. The CDR3 runs to 14 residues. In germline, CDR1 is SNHLY, CDR2 FYNNEI. V dropped 5 bases and J dropped 3; count of bases not matched to a gene: 3.

This clonotype showed up many times. This chain joins TRBV10-2 and TRBJ1-2; D unresolved. V shed 3 bases and J shed 6 bases, with 5 bases lying between them. CDR3 size: 11 residues. Germline-derived CDR1 and CDR2 are WSHSY and SAAADI. CDR3 nucleotides: TGCGCCAGCAGTGACCATGATGGCTACACCTTC. The encoded protein is CASSDHDGYTF.

This clonotype was recorded many times. The rearrangement uses TRBV29-1 and TRBJ2-1, with D maybe TRBD1 (6 bases). The CDR3 totals 13 residues. V shed 6 bases and J shed 9 bases, with 18 bases lying between them. Germline values: CDR1 SQVTM, CDR2 ANQGSEA. CDR3 in DNA: TGCAGCGTACCCAGGAGGACAGTTGGTGAGCAGTTCTTC. Protein: CSVPRRTVGEQFF.

This clonotype was found many times. The chain joins TRBV7-3 to TRBJ2-1, with D possibly being TRBD2 (5 bases). CDR1 and CDR2 (germline): SGHTA, FQGTGA. V was cut by 5 bases and J by 3 bases, with 23 bases left in between. The CDR3 covers 18 residues. CDR3 loop: CASSPEGRLHGLYNEQFF. For the CDR3, the DNA is TGTGCCAGCAGCCCCGAGGGCAGGCTCCACGGGCTCTACAATGAGCAGTTCTTC. Based on the CDR3 plus reference TRBV7-3 and TRBJ2-1, the full variable domain is GAGVSQTPSNKVTEKGKYVELRCDPISGHTALYWYRQSLGQGPEFLIYFQGTGAADDSGLPNDRFFAVRPEGSVSTLKIQRTERGDSAVYLCASSPEGRLHGLYNEQFFGPGTRLTVL.

The sample holds many counts of this clonotype. This chain connects TRBV18 to TRBJ1-1; no clear D gene. CDR3 size: 15 residues. The germline CDR1 and CDR2 sequences are KGHSH and LQKENI. Trimming left V 0 bases short and J 1 base short, with 9 bases between. This CDR3 reads CASSPPSGRNTEAFF. The CDR3 DNA is TGTGCCAGCTCACCACCAAGTGGGAGGAACACTGAAGCTTTCTTT.

The CDR3 protein is CASSGRDKIETQYF. CDR3 DNA sequence: TGCGCCAGCAGCGGACGGGACAAAATAGAGACCCAGTACTTC. The V call is TRBV5-1, the J call TRBJ2-5, with D perhaps matching TRBD1 (6 bases). Per the germline V gene, CDR1 is SGHRS and CDR2 is YFSETQ. The germline V and J ends were trimmed by 4 bases and 4 bases, with 14 bases remaining between them. The CDR3 runs 14 residues.

There are a few counts of this clonotype. The chain couples TRBV18 to TRBJ2-7; TRBD2 aligns across 7 bases. This CDR3 region has 16 residues. V dropped 1 base and J dropped 6; count of bases not matched to a gene: 12. Germline CDR1 KGHSH, CDR2 LQKENI. CDR3 nucleotides: TGTGCCAGCTCACCACAGGTCCGAGACACGGGAGGCGAGCAGTACTTC. Protein sequence: CASSPQVRDTGGEQYF.

This clonotype was seen a few times. The chain links TRBV7-2 to TRBJ2-1, with 10 nucleotides matching TRBD2. This CDR3 region has 14 residues. J gave up 2 bases and V 7 bases, and 2 bases lay outside the gene matches. The germline gives CDR1 SGHTA, CDR2 FQGNSA. The CDR3 protein is CASKRGGTYNEQFF. CDR3 nucleotide sequence: TGTGCCAGCAAGCGGGGGGGGACCTACAATGAGCAGTTCTTC.

This clonotype showed up just a few times. The rearrangement uses TRBV5-1 and TRBJ2-3, with 12 bases identical to TRBD2. Germline values: CDR1 SGHRS, CDR2 YFSETQ. The CDR3 covers 15 residues. With V trimmed by 5 bases and J by 2 bases, 3 bases remained unmatched. CDR3 residues: CASRGTSGYTDTQYF. The CDR3 region has the DNA TGCGCCAGCAGGGGGACTAGCGGGTACACAGATACGCAGTATTTT. Looking up the rest from reference TRBV5-1 and TRBJ2-3 gives the full variable domain: KAGVTQTPRYLIKTRGQQVTLSCSPISGHRSVSWYQQTPGQGLQFLFEYFSETQRNKGNFPGRFSGRQFSNSRSEMNVSTLELGDSALYLCASRGTSGYTDTQYFGPGTRLTVL.

Note on this clonotype: This may arise from a read error, as a much more abundant clone is one base away. This chain uses TRBV6-1 with TRBJ1-6; weak D call: TRBD1 (6 bases). V was pared by 7 bases and J by 12 bases, with 22 bases between. The CDR3 loop spans 15 amino acids. Germline-derived CDR1 and CDR2 are MNHNS and SASEGT. The CDR3 loop is CASTVGDRIGVPLHF. CDR3 bases: TGTGCCAGCACGGTGGGTGACAGGATCGGAGTACCCCTCCACTTT.

This clonotype was detected a few times. The V call is TRBV3-1, the J call TRBJ1-3, with D unclear. Germline CDR1 and CDR2: LGHDT and YNNKEL (reference sequence). The CDR3 totals 13 residues. V lost 1 base and J lost 3, with 4 bases in between. CDR3 region: CASSQGVGNTIYF. CDR3 bases: TGTGCCAGCAGCCAAGGGGTTGGAAACACCATATATTTT. Supplemented by reference TRBV3-1 and TRBJ1-3, the full variable domain reads DTAVSQTPKYLVTQMGNDKSIKCEQNLGHDTMYWYKQDSKKFLKIMFSYNNKELIINETVPNRFSPKSPDKAHLNLHINSLELGDSAVYFCASSQGVGNTIYFGEGSWLTVV.

This clonotype was counted a few times. This chain uses TRBV7-3 with TRBJ2-7; 10 bases align to TRBD2. Germline V gives CDR1 SGHTA, CDR2 FQGTGA. The CDR3 runs 15 residues. V was pared by 2 bases and J by 6 bases, with 7 bases of the junction left unmatched. CDR3 amino acids: CASSLDAGLAFEQYF. The CDR3 nucleotides are TGTGCCAGCAGCTTAGACGCGGGACTAGCGTTCGAGCAGTACTTC.

J is TRBJ2-6 and V is TRBV6-1, with 10 positions matching TRBD1. The V gene end was trimmed by 0 bases and the J gene end by 0 bases; junction bases not matched to a gene: 5. The CDR3 is made up of 19 amino acids. Germline values: CDR1 MNHNS, CDR2 SASEGT. In DNA form, the CDR3 reads TGTGCCAGCAGTGAAGCAGGGACAGGGGTTTACTCTGGGGCCAACGTCCTGACTTTC. This translates into CASSEAGTGVYSGANVLTF.